This entry lists 17 T cell receptor beta chains sequenced from one sample in a study of blood T cell repertoires in COVID-19. Sequencing was performed with immunoSEQ multiplex PCR; in TCRdb, only in-frame clones are kept and a portion is missing. The repertoire holds tens of thousands of clones, with about 81% as singletons. Sample: peripheral blood. The receptors come from a human donor in a cohort sampled during active COVID-19.

The chain recombines TRBV5-1 with TRBJ1-1; 9 bases align to TRBD1. Germline CDR1 reads SGHRS; CDR2 reads YFSETQ. The ends lost 3 bases at V and 4 bases at J; junction bases unmatched: 7. This CDR3 region has 15 residues. CDR3 amino acids: CASSSQGAGGTEAFF. The CDR3 DNA reads as TGCGCCAGCAGCTCACAGGGGGCAGGTGGCACTGAAGCTTTCTTT.

In its sample, this clone was seen a few times. The rearrangement uses TRBV4-2 and TRBJ1-6; D is ambiguous. Germline-derived CDR1 and CDR2 are LGHNA and YNFKEQ. The CDR3 has 17 residues. Trimming pared 2 bases from V and 7 bases from J, leaving 18 bases between. DNA for the CDR3: TGTGCCAGCAGCCAACCTCCAAGCCTAGGACTGAATTCACCCCTCCACTTT. Translation: CASSQPPSLGLNSPLHF.

The chain links TRBV5-1 to TRBJ1-3; a weak D match, TRBD1 (5 bases). V shed 5 bases and J shed 2 bases, with 11 bases lying between them. Germline-derived CDR1 and CDR2 are SGHRS and YFSETQ. This CDR3 comprises 14 residues. This CDR3 is CASREQDTGNTIYF. In DNA form, the CDR3 reads TGCGCCAGCAGGGAACAGGATACTGGAAACACCATATATTTT. Full variable domain (rest looked up from reference TRBV5-1 and TRBJ1-3): KAGVTQTPRYLIKTRGQQVTLSCSPISGHRSVSWYQQTPGQGLQFLFEYFSETQRNKGNFPGRFSGRQFSNSRSEMNVSTLELGDSALYLCASREQDTGNTIYFGEGSWLTVV.

This chain joins TRBV30 and TRBJ2-4; TRBD1 agrees at 9 bases. The J segment lost 8 bases and the V segment lost 2 bases, leaving 7 bases of the junction unmatched. In germline, CDR1 is GTSNPN, CDR2 SVGIG (reference sequence). The CDR3 is 14 amino acids. CDR3 amino acids: CAWSSQDRGHIQYF. CDR3 in DNA: TGTGCCTGGAGTTCCCAGGACAGGGGACACATTCAGTACTTC.

The gene calls are TRBV19 and TRBJ1-1; maybe TRBD1 (6 bases). Germline CDR1 reads LNHDA; CDR2 reads SQIVND (reference sequence). Trimming stripped 2 bases from V and 2 bases from J, with 12 bases between. The CDR3 has 15 amino acids. The CDR3 spells CASSIYFRGNTEAFF. For the CDR3, the DNA is TGTGCCAGTAGTATATACTTCAGGGGTAACACTGAAGCTTTCTTT.

The chain carries TRBV7-9 and TRBJ1-4, with no clear D. The CDR3 covers 16 residues. Germline lookup yields CDR1 SEHNR and CDR2 FQNEAQ (reference sequence). V lost 3 bases and J 0 bases, leaving 11 bases between the germline ends. CDR3 in DNA: TGTGCCAGCAGCTTTGAGGGAACCACAACTAATGAAAAACTGTTTTTT. It yields the protein CASSFEGTTTNEKLFF.

The chain links TRBV5-6 to TRBJ1-5, with 7 bases fitting TRBD1. V lost 4 bases, J lost 7 bases, and 2 bases stayed unmatched. CDR3 length equals 12 residues. Looked up from germline, CDR1 is SGHDT and CDR2 is YYEEEE. The CDR3 loop reads CASSRGQQPQHF. The CDR3 coding sequence is TGTGCCAGCAGCAGGGGACAGCAGCCCCAGCATTTT.

This clone has more than one count but fewer than ten. V usage is TRBV5-1 and J usage is TRBJ1-6; TRBD1 matches 9 bases. Germline assignment: CDR1 SGHRS and CDR2 YFSETQ. J lost 7 bases, V lost 4 bases, and 9 bases had no gene match. CDR3 size: 16 residues. The CDR3, as DNA: TGCGCCAGCAGCCCCCAGCTACAGGGGGCGAATTCACCCCTCCACTTT. It is translated as CASSPQLQGANSPLHF.

J is TRBJ2-3 and V is TRBV6-5; 7 bases line up with TRBD2. This CDR3 is built from 16 residues. CDR1 MNHEY and CDR2 SVGAGI come from the germline V gene. Trimming cost V 2 bases and J 2 bases; bases outside gene matches: 7. The CDR3, as DNA: TGTGCCAGCAGTTACACCACTAGCGTCACCACAGATACGCAGTATTTT. As protein: CASSYTTSVTTDTQYF.

The chain is built from TRBV15 and TRBJ2-7, with a weak D call TRBD2 (5 bases). Germline CDR1 reads LNHNV; CDR2 reads YYDKDF (reference sequence). The CDR3 sequence is 15 residues long. The V and J ends lost 2 bases and 1 base respectively, with 12 bases between them. The CDR3 loop is CATSRRVSGSYEQYF. The CDR3 DNA sequence: TGTGCCACCAGCAGACGGGTCTCGGGGTCCTACGAGCAGTACTTC.

The rearrangement links TRBV18 to TRBJ1-5; D is uncertain. The V end lost 4 bases, the J end lost 3 bases, and 13 bases lay between the germline ends. This CDR3 has 15 residues. The germline V gene encodes CDR1 KGHSH and CDR2 LQKENI. The CDR3 DNA reads TGTGCCAGCTCACACCAGGAGGCTACCAATCAGCCCCAGCATTTT. This sequence encodes CASSHQEATNQPQHF.

The sample holds one count of this clone. This chain joins TRBV9 and TRBJ2-3; possibly TRBD2 for D (6 bases). The CDR3 spans 14 residues. V was trimmed by 3 bases and J by 8 bases, leaving 16 bases between them. CDR1 SGDLS and CDR2 YYNGEE come from the germline V gene. For the CDR3, the DNA is TGTGCCAGCAGCGGGGGGACTGGGCAGGTTACGCAGTATTTT. Protein: CASSGGTGQVTQYF.

The V gene is TRBV5-1, the J gene TRBJ2-1; no firm D call. Trimming left V 0 bases short and J 8 bases short, with 6 bases between. CDR3 length: 12 amino acids. Germline V gene sequence: CDR1 SGHRS, CDR2 YFSETQ. DNA for the CDR3: TGCGCCAGCAGCTTGGGACACGATGAGCAGTTCTTC. This translates into CASSLGHDEQFF.

The chain recombines TRBV10-3 with TRBJ1-2; D not resolved. The germline CDR1 and CDR2 sequences are ENHRY and SYGVKD. CDR3 length: 15 amino acids. Trimming left V 0 bases short and J 0 bases short, with 8 bases between. This CDR3 is CAISESPLANYGYTF. The DNA of the CDR3 is TGTGCCATCAGTGAGTCGCCGTTAGCTAACTATGGCTACACCTTC.

The chain employs TRBV19 and TRBJ1-5; a weak D match, TRBD1 (5 bases). This CDR3 has 17 amino acids. CDR1 and CDR2 from the germline V gene are LNHDA and SQIVND (reference sequence). Between the trimmed V and J ends, which lost 1 base and 2 bases, there was a span of 15 bases. The CDR3 is CASSIGVAREGNQPQHF. In nucleotides, the CDR3 is TGTGCCAGTAGTATAGGGGTGGCCAGGGAGGGCAATCAGCCCCAGCATTTT. Looking up the rest from reference TRBV19 and TRBJ1-5 gives the full variable domain: DGGITQSPKYLFRKEGQNVTLSCEQNLNHDAMYWYRQDPGQGLRLIYYSQIVNDFQKGDIAEGYSVSREKKESFPLTVTSAQKNPTAFYLCASSIGVAREGNQPQHFGDGTRLSIL.

V and J are TRBV4-1 and TRBJ1-3, with D possibly TRBD1 on 6 matching bases. Germline values: CDR1 MGHRA, CDR2 YSYEKL. The CDR3 is 15 residues long. The ends were cut back, 2 bases at V and 1 base at J, with 9 bases in the middle. The CDR3 spells CASSQTGLSGNTIYF. Here the CDR3 DNA reads TGCGCCAGCAGCCAAACAGGGTTATCTGGAAACACCATATATTTT.

The chain is built from TRBV30 and TRBJ2-3; 10 nucleotides line up with TRBD2. CDR3 length: 14 amino acids. With V trimmed by 6 bases and J by 1 base, 4 bases remained unmatched. Per germline, CDR1 GTSNPN and CDR2 SVGIG (reference sequence). CDR3 amino acids: CACSLAGGTDTQYF. CDR3 DNA sequence: TGTGCCTGTTCCCTAGCGGGAGGCACAGATACGCAGTATTTT.